The 15 T cell receptor beta chains listed next were all sequenced from one sample in a study of cytomegalovirus exposure and HLA in healthy donors. The PCR made use of 60 Vbeta and 13 Jbeta primers. Generated by immunoSEQ multiplex PCR, the TCRdb table keeps only in-frame clones and is missing some. Counted here are about 130,000 clones, about 74% occurring once; the ten biggest clones make up 2% to 2.5%. The sequencing input was PBMCs. The source of these receptors is a man younger than 45 in good health and CMV-seronegative.

The V gene is TRBV6-1, the J gene TRBJ2-7, with 8 bases matching TRBD2. Losses at the gene ends were 8 bases for V and 2 bases for J; bases not matched to a gene: 5. The CDR3 is made up of 13 amino acids. CDR1 and CDR2 (germline): MNHNS, SASEGT. The CDR3 region is CASGLAGTYEQYF. CDR3 DNA: TGTGCCAGCGGTTTAGCGGGAACCTACGAGCAGTACTTC.

This chain joins TRBV5-1 and TRBJ2-2; 7 nucleotides line up with TRBD1. Germline V gene sequence: CDR1 SGHRS, CDR2 YFSETQ. V lost 3 bases, J lost 6 bases, and 5 bases stayed unmatched. The CDR3 loop spans 14 amino acids. The CDR3 DNA sequence: TGCGCCAGCAGCTCCGGAACAGGGGCCGGGGAGCTGTTTTTT. This encodes CASSSGTGAGELFF.

V usage is TRBV28 and J usage is TRBJ1-2; D possibly corresponds to TRBD1 (5 bases). Germline CDR1 and CDR2: MDHEN and SYDVKM. The CDR3 totals 17 residues. With 0 bases removed from V and 1 base from J, the gap between germline ends came to 15 bases. CDR3: CASSLWGEDQLNYGYTF. The CDR3 DNA is TGTGCCAGCAGTTTATGGGGGGAGGATCAACTTAACTATGGCTACACCTTC.

The chain joins TRBV15 to TRBJ2-1, with D maybe TRBD1 (6 bases). The CDR3 is 13 amino acids. Trimming removed 4 bases at V and 9 bases at J, with 13 bases between. In germline, CDR1 is LNHNV, CDR2 YYDKDF (reference sequence). CDR3: CATSIGTNFEQFF. The CDR3 region has the DNA TGTGCCACCAGCATTGGGACAAACTTTGAGCAGTTCTTC. Complete variable domain (other parts from reference TRBV15 and TRBJ2-1): DAMVIQNPRYQVTQFGKPVTLSCSQTLNHNVMYWYQQKSSQAPKLLFHYYDKDFNNEADTPDNFQSRRPNTSFCFLDIRSPGLGDTAMYLCATSIGTNFEQFFGPGTRLTVL.

As regards this clone: A read error may produce the germline difference seen at one junction end. This chain joins TRBV19 and TRBJ1-3; no clear D. Germline assignment: CDR1 LNHDA and CDR2 SQIVND (reference sequence). The CDR3 consists of 18 residues. For the CDR3, the DNA is TGTGCCAGTAGTATCTCGATTGTTGGGCCCCGGTCTGGGAACACCATATATTTT. This translates into CASSISIVGPRSGNTIYF.

The rearrangement uses TRBV9 and TRBJ2-3, with 16 bases lining up with TRBD2. Germline CDR1 SGDLS, CDR2 YYNGEE. With 3 bases clipped from V and 2 bases from J, the junction kept 12 bases outside the gene matches. This CDR3 is built from 20 residues. The CDR3, as DNA: TGTGCCAGCAGCGACCCGGGACTAGCGGGAGGGAAATACAACACAGATACGCAGTATTTT. This encodes CASSDPGLAGGKYNTDTQYF.

The chain employs TRBV5-1 and TRBJ2-5; D is perhaps TRBD1 (5 bases). CDR1 is SGHRS and CDR2 is YFSETQ in the germline V gene. The V and J ends lost 5 bases and 5 bases respectively, with 13 bases between them. This CDR3 spans 13 amino acids. The CDR3, as DNA: TGCGCCAGCAGGGTAGGGGCGAGGGAGACCCAGTACTTC. The encoded protein is CASRVGARETQYF.

The CDR3 spells CASSVATGYTGNTIYF. CDR3 nucleotides: TGTGCCAGCAGCGTAGCGACAGGGTACACTGGAAACACCATATATTTT. The chain is built from TRBV9 and TRBJ1-3; 7 nucleotides align to TRBD1. This CDR3 region has 16 residues. With 0 bases clipped from V and 2 bases from J, the junction kept 5 bases outside the gene matches. Germline CDR1 SGDLS, CDR2 YYNGEE.

This chain connects TRBV29-1 to TRBJ2-3, with 8 bases identical to TRBD2. Germline loops: CDR1 SQVTM, CDR2 ANQGSEA. The CDR3 length is 14 residues. Unmatched junction bases numbered 8, after V lost 6 bases and J lost 3 bases. CDR3 nucleotide sequence: TGCAGCGTCCCCAGCGGGAGCTTAACAGATACGCAGTATTTT. It specifies CSVPSGSLTDTQYF.

There are a few counts of this clone. The chain is built from TRBV13 and TRBJ2-3; the match to TRBD2 covers 14 bases. V trimming: 5 bases; J trimming: 2 bases; junction bases outside the gene matches: 12. CDR1 PRHDT and CDR2 FYEKMQ come from the germline V gene (reference sequence). This CDR3 contains 19 residues. The CDR3 here is CASSPGLAGGPSYTDTQYF. The CDR3 DNA sequence: TGTGCCAGCAGCCCTGGACTAGCGGGAGGACCCAGTTACACAGATACGCAGTATTTT.

This chain uses TRBV27 with TRBJ2-7, with a weak D call TRBD1 (6 bases). The CDR3 is made up of 15 amino acids. The ends were cut back, 6 bases at V and 1 base at J, with 16 bases in the middle. Germline CDR1 MNHEY, CDR2 SMNVEV (reference sequence). CDR3 amino acids: CASRLISGQSYEQYF. CDR3 nucleotide sequence: TGTGCCAGCAGATTAATTTCCGGACAGTCCTACGAGCAGTACTTC.

The genes are TRBV5-4 and TRBJ2-3; 9 positions match TRBD1. CDR3 length: 15 amino acids. Per the germline V gene, CDR1 is SGHNT and CDR2 is YYREEE (reference sequence). V was pared by 4 bases and J by 2 bases, with 5 bases of the junction left unmatched. This CDR3 reads CASSRDRANTDTQYF. The CDR3 DNA sequence: TGTGCCAGCAGCCGGGACAGGGCCAACACAGATACGCAGTATTTT.

This chain connects TRBV5-6 to TRBJ2-2; tentatively, D is TRBD2 (6 bases). Trimming cost V 0 bases and J 2 bases, with 11 bases left between them. There are 16 residues in the CDR3. The germline CDR1 and CDR2 sequences are SGHDT and YYEEEE. The CDR3 nucleotides are TGTGCCAGCAGCTTGGAAGTAGCGGCTAACACCGGGGAGCTGTTTTTT. This encodes CASSLEVAANTGELFF.

The chain couples TRBV28 to TRBJ1-3; D not certain. The CDR3 has 12 residues. The V end lost 6 bases, the J end lost 9 bases, and 12 bases lay between the germline ends. Germline CDR1 MDHEN, CDR2 SYDVKM. The CDR3: CASSPSRGTIYF. The CDR3 nucleotides are TGTGCCAGCAGCCCCTCCCGAGGCACCATATATTTT.

The chain couples TRBV6-5 to TRBJ2-7, with a weak D call TRBD2 (6 bases). The germline V gene encodes CDR1 MNHEY and CDR2 SVGAGI. This CDR3 spans 13 amino acids. V lost 7 bases to trimming and J lost 6 bases, with 16 bases between them. CDR3 in amino acids: CASTPEGSSEQYF. The CDR3 DNA reads as TGTGCCAGCACCCCGGAGGGCAGCAGCGAGCAGTACTTC.